A selection of T cell receptor beta chains follows, all from one sample in a study of shared clonotypes between healthy human individuals. Assay: immunoSEQ multiplex PCR; the TCRdb copy retains only in-frame clones and omits some. The sample contains 2 million to 3 million clones, roughly 93% of which appear only once. Sequences were obtained from naive CD4+ T cells from PBMCs. All receptors come from a man aged 18 to 29 in good health. Some clones in this sample may be carry-over from other donors' samples. The CDR3 runs from the conserved cysteine through the conserved F or W. Each record gives: D gene, V gene, J gene, clone size, CDR3 protein, CDR3 DNA. D genes are given only for firm matches. The size entry is marked missing in some rows and otherwise reads once, few, many or a size class.

>.|TRBV7-9|TRBJ2-7|.
CASSPTGRPGEQYF
TGTGCCAGCAGCCCCACGGGACGCCCCGGCGAGCAGTACTTC
>.|TRBV28|TRBJ2-2|.
CASSFSRQARGGGELFF
TGTGCCAGCAGTTTCTCCCGGCAGGCAAGAGGTGGCGGGGAGCTGTTTTTT
>TRBD2|TRBV7-3|TRBJ2-1|.
CASSLTPSGRLANNEQFF
TGTGCCAGCAGCTTAACGCCCAGCGGGAGATTAGCAAACAATGAGCAGTTCTTC
>.|TRBV13|TRBJ2-1|.
CASSNPRIRPGGHEQFF
TGTGCCAGCAGCAACCCTCGGATCCGCCCTGGGGGTCATGAGCAGTTCTTC
>TRBD1|TRBV19|TRBJ2-4|.
CASSSPRQGILDIQYF
TGTGCCAGTAGTTCACCTAGACAGGGAATTCTGGACATTCAGTACTTC
>.|TRBV5-1|TRBJ2-1|.
CASSLGSTSTHNEQFF
TGCGCCAGCAGCTTGGGTTCCACTAGCACACACAATGAGCAGTTCTTC
>.|TRBV29-1|TRBJ2-7|.
CSARTQSTYEQYF
TGCAGCGCTAGGACACAAAGCACCTACGAGCAGTACTTC
>TRBD1|TRBV9|TRBJ2-7|once
CASSYGPGTGEFEQYF
TGTGCCAGCAGCTATGGCCCCGGGACAGGGGAGTTCGAGCAGTACTTC
>.|TRBV7-3|TRBJ2-7|.
CASSLKGSLRREQYF
TGTGCCAGCAGCTTAAAGGGCTCGCTGAGGAGGGAGCAGTACTTC
>TRBD1|TRBV6-5|TRBJ1-1|.
CASSLTGVAFF
TGTGCCAGCAGTTTAACAGGGGTGGCTTTCTTT
>.|TRBV5-6|TRBJ1-1|.
CASSFRDGNTEAFF
TGTGCCAGCAGCTTCCGGGACGGGAACACTGAAGCTTTCTTT
>.|TRBV15|TRBJ1-3|once
CATSRDPRAGNTIYF
TGTGCCACCAGCAGAGATCCCAGGGCTGGAAACACCATATATTTT
>.|TRBV5-1|TRBJ1-4|.
CASSLGYKNEKLFF
TGCGCCAGCAGCTTAGGATATAAAAATGAAAAACTGTTTTTT
>.|TRBV6-5|TRBJ1-5|once
CASSYRGSNQPQHF
TGTGCCAGCAGTTACCGGGGTAGCAATCAGCCCCAGCATTTT
>TRBD2|TRBV7-3|TRBJ2-1|.
CASSFLAGADNEQFF
TGTGCCAGCAGCTTTTTAGCGGGAGCGGACAATGAGCAGTTCTTC
>TRBD1|TRBV5-5|TRBJ2-7|.
CASSQGLQGTGTYEQYF
TGTGCCAGCAGCCAGGGCTTGCAGGGGACAGGGACCTACGAGCAGTACTTC
>TRBD2|TRBV6-1|TRBJ2-3|.
CASSGLAGGTDTQYF
TGTGCCAGCAGTGGCCTAGCGGGAGGCACAGATACGCAGTATTTT
>.|TRBV27|TRBJ2-3|.
CASSLRRAKTDTQYF
TGTGCCAGCAGTTTGCGACGAGCAAAAACAGATACGCAGTATTTT
>TRBD1|TRBV5-4|TRBJ1-1|few
CASSTDRGREAFF
TGTGCCAGCAGTACGGACAGGGGACGGGAAGCTTTCTTT
>.|TRBV25-1|TRBJ2-7|.
CASSDLYEQYF
TGTGCCAGCAGTGACTTATACGAGCAGTACTTC
>.|TRBV7-6|TRBJ1-1|.
CASSLGRRPNTEAFF
TGTGCCAGCAGCTTAGGAAGGAGGCCGAACACTGAAGCTTTCTTT
>.|TRBV6-1|TRBJ1-1|few
CASRYRAETEAFF
TGTGCCAGCAGGTACAGGGCCGAGACTGAAGCTTTCTTT
>TRBD1|TRBV9|TRBJ1-4|.
CASSPSAGTGDEKLFF
TGTGCCAGCAGCCCATCCGCCGGGACAGGGGATGAAAAACTGTTTTTT
>.|TRBV28|TRBJ2-7|.
CASSFPAGAEQYF
TGTGCCAGCAGTTTCCCGGCGGGCGCCGAGCAGTACTTC
>TRBD1|TRBV4-3|TRBJ2-1|.
CASSIEGTGNYNEQFF
TGCGCCAGCAGCATTGAAGGGACAGGGAACTACAATGAGCAGTTCTTC
>.|TRBV5-1|TRBJ2-7|.
CASSSQFYEQYF
TGCGCCAGCAGCTCACAGTTCTACGAGCAGTACTTC
>.|TRBV6-6|TRBJ1-5|.
CASSSQETSNQPQHF
TGTGCCAGCAGCTCTCAAGAAACTAGCAATCAGCCCCAGCATTTT
>.|TRBV6-1|TRBJ1-1|.
CAAFPRTWNTEAFF
TGTGCCGCCTTTCCAAGGACCTGGAACACTGAAGCTTTCTTT
>TRBD2|TRBV28|TRBJ2-7|.
CASSTPRRMGGEQYF
TGTGCCAGCAGTACCCCCCGGCGGATGGGAGGGGAGCAGTACTTC
>.|TRBV7-9|TRBJ2-1|.
CASSPRGRGGEQFF
TGTGCCAGCAGCCCACGCGGGAGAGGGGGTGAGCAGTTCTTC
>TRBD2|TRBV18|TRBJ2-1|once
CASSPAGTSGYNEQFF
TGTGCCAGCTCACCAGCCGGGACTAGCGGGTACAATGAGCAGTTCTTC
>.|TRBV11-1|TRBJ1-5|.
CAQYPSESTTITDQPQHF
TGTGCCCAATACCCAAGTGAGTCCACCACAATAACGGATCAGCCCCAGCATTTT
>.|TRBV15|TRBJ2-5|.
CATSIRLGEETQYF
TGTGCCACCAGCATTCGACTAGGAGAAGAGACCCAGTACTTC
>TRBD1|TRBV10-3|TRBJ2-5|.
CASKPGQGVGIVETQYF
TGTGCCAGCAAACCGGGACAGGGGGTCGGAATTGTGGAGACCCAGTACTTC
>.|TRBV7-9|TRBJ1-1|few
CASSLFMNTEAFF
TGTGCCAGCAGCTTATTTATGAACACTGAAGCTTTCTTT
>TRBD2|TRBV7-9|TRBJ2-1|.
CASSLRGGAGGTPNEQFF
TGTGCCAGCAGCTTGAGGGGGGGAGCGGGAGGAACCCCTAATGAGCAGTTCTTC
>.|TRBV6-5|TRBJ1-1|.
CASSYSRWAGAFF
TGTGCCAGCAGTTACTCTCGCTGGGCGGGGGCTTTCTTT
>.|TRBV4-1|TRBJ2-7|.
CASSAGTPTYEQYF
TGCGCCAGCAGCGCCGGGACTCCTACCTACGAGCAGTACTTC
>.|TRBV5-1|TRBJ1-2|.
CASSLITGAANYGYTF
TGCGCCAGCAGCTTGATAACCGGGGCAGCGAACTATGGCTACACCTTC
>TRBD2|TRBV6-6|TRBJ2-7|.
CASSSLTSSTEQYF
TGTGCCAGCAGTTCCCTGACTAGCTCCACCGAGCAGTACTTC
>TRBD2|TRBV6-1|TRBJ2-7|.
CASGVLAGSYEQYF
TGTGCAAGTGGGGTCCTAGCGGGTTCCTACGAGCAGTACTTC
>TRBD1|TRBV7-2|TRBJ1-4|.
CASSLALMGTVEKLFF
TGTGCCAGCAGCTTAGCTCTCATGGGGACAGTGGAAAAACTGTTTTTT
>.|TRBV29-1|TRBJ2-7|once
CSVAAWALNRNYEQYF
TGCAGCGTTGCCGCGTGGGCCCTCAACAGAAACTACGAGCAGTACTTC
>TRBD2|TRBV5-1|TRBJ2-1|.
CASSPLGGRGNEQFF
TGCGCCAGCAGCCCATTAGGCGGGAGGGGGAATGAGCAGTTCTTC
>TRBD1|TRBV7-2|TRBJ2-7|.
CASSDGQGWREQYF
TGTGCCAGCAGCGACGGACAGGGATGGCGCGAGCAGTACTTC
>.|TRBV2|TRBJ2-5|.
CASRMSAGARETQYF
TGTGCCAGCAGAATGTCCGCAGGGGCACGAGAGACCCAGTACTTC